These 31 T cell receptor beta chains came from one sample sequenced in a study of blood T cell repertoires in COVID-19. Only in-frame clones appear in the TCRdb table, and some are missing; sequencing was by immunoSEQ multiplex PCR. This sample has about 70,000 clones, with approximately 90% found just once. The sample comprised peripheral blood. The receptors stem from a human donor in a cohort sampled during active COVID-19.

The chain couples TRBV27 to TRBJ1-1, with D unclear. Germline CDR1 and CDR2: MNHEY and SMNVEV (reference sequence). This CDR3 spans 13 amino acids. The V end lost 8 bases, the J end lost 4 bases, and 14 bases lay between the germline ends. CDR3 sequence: CASSSLGATEAFF. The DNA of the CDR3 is TGTGCCAGCTCTTCCCTCGGAGCCACTGAAGCTTTCTTT.

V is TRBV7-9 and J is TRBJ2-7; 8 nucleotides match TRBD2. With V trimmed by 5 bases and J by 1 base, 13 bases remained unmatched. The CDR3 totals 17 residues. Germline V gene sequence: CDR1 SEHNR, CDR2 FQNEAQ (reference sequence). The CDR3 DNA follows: TGTGCCAGCAGCCAACTCGCATTCGGGGGGGGTTCCTACGAGCAGTACTTC. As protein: CASSQLAFGGGSYEQYF.

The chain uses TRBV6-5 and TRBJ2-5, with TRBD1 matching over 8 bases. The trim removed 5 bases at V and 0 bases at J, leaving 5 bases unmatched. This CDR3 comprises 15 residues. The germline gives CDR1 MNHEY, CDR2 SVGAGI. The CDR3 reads CASSQTTGDQETQYF. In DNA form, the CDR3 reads TGTGCCAGCAGTCAAACGACAGGGGACCAAGAGACCCAGTACTTC.

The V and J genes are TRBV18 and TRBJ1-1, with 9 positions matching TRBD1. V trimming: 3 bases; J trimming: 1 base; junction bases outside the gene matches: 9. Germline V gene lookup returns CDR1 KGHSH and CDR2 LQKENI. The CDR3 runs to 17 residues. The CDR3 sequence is CASSPGTGQARNTEAFF. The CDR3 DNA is TGTGCCAGCTCACCCGGGACAGGGCAAGCGAGGAACACTGAAGCTTTCTTT. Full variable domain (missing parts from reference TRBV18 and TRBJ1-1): NAGVMQNPRHLVRRRGQEARLRCSPMKGHSHVYWYRQLPEEGLKFMVYLQKENIIDESGMPKERFSAEFPKEGPSILRIQQVVRGDSAAYFCASSPGTGQARNTEAFFGQGTRLTVV.

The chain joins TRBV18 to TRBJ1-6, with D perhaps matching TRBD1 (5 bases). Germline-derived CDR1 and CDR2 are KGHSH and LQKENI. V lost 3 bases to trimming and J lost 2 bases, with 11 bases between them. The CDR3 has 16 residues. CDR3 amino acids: CASSPGGRTYNSPLHF. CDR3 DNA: TGTGCCAGCTCACCTGGGGGGAGAACCTATAATTCACCCCTCCACTTT.

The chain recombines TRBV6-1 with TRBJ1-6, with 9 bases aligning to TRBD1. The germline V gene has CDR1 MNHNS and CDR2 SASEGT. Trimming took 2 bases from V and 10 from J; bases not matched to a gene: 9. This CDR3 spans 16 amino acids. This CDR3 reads CASSERLGTGSSPLHF. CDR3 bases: TGTGCCAGCAGTGAACGGTTAGGGACAGGGAGCTCACCCCTCCACTTT.

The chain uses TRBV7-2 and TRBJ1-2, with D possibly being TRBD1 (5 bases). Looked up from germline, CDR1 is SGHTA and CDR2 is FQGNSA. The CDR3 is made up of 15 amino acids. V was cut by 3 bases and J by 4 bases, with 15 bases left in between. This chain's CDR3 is CASSLERRGPYGYTF. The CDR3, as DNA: TGTGCCAGCAGCTTGGAGAGGAGGGGACCCTATGGCTACACCTTC.

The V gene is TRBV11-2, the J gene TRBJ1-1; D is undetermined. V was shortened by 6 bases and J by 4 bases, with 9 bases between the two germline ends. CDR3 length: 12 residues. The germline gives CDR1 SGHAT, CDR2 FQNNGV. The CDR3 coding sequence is TGTGCCAGCAGAGCGCAAATCACTGAAGCTTTCTTT. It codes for CASRAQITEAFF.

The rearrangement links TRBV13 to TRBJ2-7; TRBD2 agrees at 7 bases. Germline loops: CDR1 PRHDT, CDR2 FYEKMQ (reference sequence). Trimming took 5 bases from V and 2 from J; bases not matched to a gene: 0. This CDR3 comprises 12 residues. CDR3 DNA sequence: TGTGCCAGCAGCCGGGGGGCCTACGAGCAGTACTTC. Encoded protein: CASSRGAYEQYF.

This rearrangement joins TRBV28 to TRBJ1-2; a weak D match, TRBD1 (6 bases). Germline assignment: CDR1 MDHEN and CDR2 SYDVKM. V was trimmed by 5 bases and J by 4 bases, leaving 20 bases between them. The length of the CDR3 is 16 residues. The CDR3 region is CASSPSWTADGYGYTF. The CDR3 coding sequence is TGTGCCAGCAGTCCGTCTTGGACAGCGGACGGCTATGGCTACACCTTC.

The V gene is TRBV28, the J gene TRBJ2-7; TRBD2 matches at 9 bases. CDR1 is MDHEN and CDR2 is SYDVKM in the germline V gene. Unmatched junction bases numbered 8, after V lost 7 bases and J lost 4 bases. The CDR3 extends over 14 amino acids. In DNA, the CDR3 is TGTGCCAGCACATCAGCTAGCGGGGCTTACGAGCAGTACTTC. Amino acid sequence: CASTSASGAYEQYF.

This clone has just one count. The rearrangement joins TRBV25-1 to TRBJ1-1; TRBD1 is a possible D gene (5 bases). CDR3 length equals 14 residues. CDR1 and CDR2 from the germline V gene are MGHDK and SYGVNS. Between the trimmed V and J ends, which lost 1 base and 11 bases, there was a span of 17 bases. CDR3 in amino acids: CASSEWSSAGGAFF. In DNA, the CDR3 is TGTGCCAGCAGTGAATGGAGCAGCGCGGGGGGGGCTTTCTTT.

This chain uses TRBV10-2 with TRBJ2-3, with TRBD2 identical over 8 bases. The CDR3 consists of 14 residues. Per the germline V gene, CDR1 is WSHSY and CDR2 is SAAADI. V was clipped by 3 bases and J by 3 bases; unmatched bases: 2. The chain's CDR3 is CASSDGGATDTQYF. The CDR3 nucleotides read TGCGCCAGCAGTGACGGGGGGGCAACAGATACGCAGTATTTT.

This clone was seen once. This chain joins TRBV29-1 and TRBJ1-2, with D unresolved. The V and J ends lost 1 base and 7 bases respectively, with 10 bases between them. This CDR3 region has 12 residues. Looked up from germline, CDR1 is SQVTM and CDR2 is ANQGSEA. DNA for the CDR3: TGCAGCGTTGAAGGCGGACTCCGTGGCTACACCTTC. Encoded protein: CSVEGGLRGYTF. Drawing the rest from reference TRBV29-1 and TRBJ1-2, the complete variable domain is SAVISQKPSRDICQRGTSLTIQCQVDSQVTMMFWYRQQPGQSLTLIATANQGSEATYESGFVIDKFPISRPNLTFSTLTVSNMSPEDSSIYLCSVEGGLRGYTFGSGTRLTVV.

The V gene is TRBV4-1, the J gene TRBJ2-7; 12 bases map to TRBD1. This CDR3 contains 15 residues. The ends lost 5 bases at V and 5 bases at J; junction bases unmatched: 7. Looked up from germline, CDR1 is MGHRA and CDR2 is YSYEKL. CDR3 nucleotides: TGCGCCAGCAGCGAAGGGACAGGGGGCTACGACGAGCAGTACTTC. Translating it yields CASSEGTGGYDEQYF.

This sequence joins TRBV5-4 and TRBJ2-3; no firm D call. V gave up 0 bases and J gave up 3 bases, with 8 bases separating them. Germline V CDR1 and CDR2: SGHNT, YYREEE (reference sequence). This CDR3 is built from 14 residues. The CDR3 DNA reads TGTGCCAGCAGCTTGGCCCCCTTGACAGATACGCAGTATTTT. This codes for CASSLAPLTDTQYF.

CDR3 sequence: CASSGWGQANQPQHF. CDR3 in DNA: TGTGCCAGTAGTGGGTGGGGACAGGCCAATCAGCCCCAGCATTTT. The chain has TRBV19 and TRBJ1-5; TRBD1 agrees at 8 bases. The germline V gene encodes CDR1 LNHDA and CDR2 SQIVND (reference sequence). The CDR3 is 15 amino acids. The V segment lost 5 bases and the J segment 3 bases; nucleotides outside the gene matches: 6.

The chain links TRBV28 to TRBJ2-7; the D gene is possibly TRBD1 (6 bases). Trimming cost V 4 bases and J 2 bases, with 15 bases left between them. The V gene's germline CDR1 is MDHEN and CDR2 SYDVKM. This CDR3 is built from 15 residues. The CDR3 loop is CASSSITGFTYEQYF. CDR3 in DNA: TGTGCCAGCAGTTCGATCACAGGGTTTACCTACGAGCAGTACTTC.

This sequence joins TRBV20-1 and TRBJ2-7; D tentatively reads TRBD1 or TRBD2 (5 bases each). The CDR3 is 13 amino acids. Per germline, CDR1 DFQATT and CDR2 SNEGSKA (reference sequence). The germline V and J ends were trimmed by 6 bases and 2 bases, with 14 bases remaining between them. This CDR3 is CSASGGATYEQYF. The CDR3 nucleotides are TGCAGTGCGAGTGGGGGAGCCACCTACGAGCAGTACTTC.

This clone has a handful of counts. The CDR3 is CAISESGTEAFF. In nucleotides, the CDR3 is TGTGCCATCAGTGAGTCTGGGACAGAAGCTTTCTTT. This chain joins TRBV10-3 and TRBJ1-1; TRBD1 might be the D (6 bases). The CDR3 has 12 amino acids. V gave up 0 bases and J gave up 8 bases, with 7 bases separating them. Germline CDR1 and CDR2: ENHRY and SYGVKD.

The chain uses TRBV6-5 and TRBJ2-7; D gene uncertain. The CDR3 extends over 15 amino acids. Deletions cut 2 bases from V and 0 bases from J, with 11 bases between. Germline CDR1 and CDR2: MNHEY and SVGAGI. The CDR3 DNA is TGTGCCAGCAGTTACGGTACAGATACCTCCTACGAGCAGTACTTC. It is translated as CASSYGTDTSYEQYF.

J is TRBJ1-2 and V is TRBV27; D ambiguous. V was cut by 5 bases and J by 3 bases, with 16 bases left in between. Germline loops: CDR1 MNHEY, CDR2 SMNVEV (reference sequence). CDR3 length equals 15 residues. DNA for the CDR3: TGTGCCAGCAGTACGCACAGAGGGCTCGACTATGGCTACACCTTC. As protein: CASSTHRGLDYGYTF.

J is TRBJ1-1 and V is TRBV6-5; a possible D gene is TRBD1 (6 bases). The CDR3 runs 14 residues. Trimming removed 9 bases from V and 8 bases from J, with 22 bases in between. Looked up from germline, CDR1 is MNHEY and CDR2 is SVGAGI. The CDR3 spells CASSKGVLKWEAFF. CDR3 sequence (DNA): TGTGCCAGTTCTAAGGGGGTCCTCAAGTGGGAAGCTTTCTTT.

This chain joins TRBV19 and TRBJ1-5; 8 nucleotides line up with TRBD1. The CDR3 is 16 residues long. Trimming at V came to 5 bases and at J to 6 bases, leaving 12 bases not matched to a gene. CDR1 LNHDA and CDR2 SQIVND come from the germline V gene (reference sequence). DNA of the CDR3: TGTGCCAGTAGTTTTCTGGACAGGGTTGGGAGTCAGCCCCAGCATTTT. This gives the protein CASSFLDRVGSQPQHF.

The CDR3: CAIGLGDYEQYF. DNA for the CDR3: TGTGCCATCGGCCTCGGAGACTACGAGCAGTACTTC. The chain links TRBV10-3 to TRBJ2-7; unclear D gene. CDR1 is ENHRY, CDR2 SYGVKD, per germline. The CDR3 is made up of 12 amino acids. Trimming cost V 8 bases and J 3 bases, with 11 bases left between them.

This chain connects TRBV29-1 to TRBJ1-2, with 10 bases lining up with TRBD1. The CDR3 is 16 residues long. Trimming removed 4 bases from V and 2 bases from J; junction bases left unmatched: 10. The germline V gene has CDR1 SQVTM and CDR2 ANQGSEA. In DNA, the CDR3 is TGCAGCGTTGGCCCCCCCCTGACAGGGGGCAACTATGGCTACACCTTC. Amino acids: CSVGPPLTGGNYGYTF.

CDR3 protein: CASSPASGASSYEQYF. DNA of the CDR3: TGTGCCAGCAGCCCTGCTAGCGGGGCGAGCTCCTACGAGCAGTACTTC. The chain employs TRBV3-1 (or the pseudogene TRBV3-2) and TRBJ2-7, with 9 nucleotides matching TRBD2. CDR1 and CDR2 from the germline V gene are LGHDT and YNNKEL (reference sequence). The CDR3 extends over 16 amino acids. After removal of 4 bases from V and 0 bases from J, the junction contained 7 bases not matched to a gene.

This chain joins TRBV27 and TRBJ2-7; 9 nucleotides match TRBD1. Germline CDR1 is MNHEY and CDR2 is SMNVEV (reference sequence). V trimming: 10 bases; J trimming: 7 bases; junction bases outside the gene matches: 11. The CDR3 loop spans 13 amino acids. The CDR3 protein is CATKQGALGEQYF. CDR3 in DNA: TGTGCCACCAAACAGGGGGCGCTTGGGGAGCAGTACTTC.

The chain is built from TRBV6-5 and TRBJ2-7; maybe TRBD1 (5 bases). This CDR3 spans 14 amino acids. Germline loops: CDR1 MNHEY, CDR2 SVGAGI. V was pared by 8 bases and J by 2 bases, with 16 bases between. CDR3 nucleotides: TGTGCCAGCGACAACGCAGGGAACCCCTACGAGCAGTACTTC. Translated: CASDNAGNPYEQYF.

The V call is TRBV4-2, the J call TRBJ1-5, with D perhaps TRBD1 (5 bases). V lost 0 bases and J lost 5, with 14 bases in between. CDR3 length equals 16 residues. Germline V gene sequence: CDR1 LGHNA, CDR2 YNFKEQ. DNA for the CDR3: TGTGCCAGCAGCCAAGATATATATGGGGGGGATCAGCCCCAGCATTTT. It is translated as CASSQDIYGGDQPQHF.

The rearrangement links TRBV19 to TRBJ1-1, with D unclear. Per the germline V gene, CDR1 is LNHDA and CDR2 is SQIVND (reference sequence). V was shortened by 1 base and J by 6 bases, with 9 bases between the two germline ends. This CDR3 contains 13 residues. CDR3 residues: CASSIVAESEAFF. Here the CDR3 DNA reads TGTGCCAGTAGTATAGTAGCCGAGTCTGAAGCTTTCTTT. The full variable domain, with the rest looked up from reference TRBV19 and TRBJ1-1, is DGGITQSPKYLFRKEGQNVTLSCEQNLNHDAMYWYRQDPGQGLRLIYYSQIVNDFQKGDIAEGYSVSREKKESFPLTVTSAQKNPTAFYLCASSIVAESEAFFGQGTRLTVV.